The 23 T cell receptor beta chains in this list originate from one sample, sequenced in a study of cytomegalovirus exposure and HLA in healthy donors. The PCR made use of 60 Vbeta and 13 Jbeta primers. Clones were read by immunoSEQ multiplex PCR, and TCRdb kept only the in-frame ones, dropping some. Among 120,000 to 150,000 clones listed, roughly 80% were seen once. Material: PBMCs. These receptors all come from a female donor in good health and CMV-seronegative.

V is TRBV6-6 and J is TRBJ1-1; no firm D call. The CDR3 sequence is 15 residues long. Deletions cut 6 bases from V and 6 bases from J, with 20 bases between. Germline V gene sequence: CDR1 MNHNY, CDR2 SVGAGI (reference sequence). The DNA for the CDR3 is TGTGCCAGCAGCAACCCTCGGGCGTCCGGGGCTGAAGCTTTCTTT. It encodes CASSNPRASGAEAFF.

The chain uses TRBV11-3 and TRBJ1-2; tentative D call: TRBD1 (5 bases). The CDR3 extends over 13 amino acids. The V gene's germline CDR1 is SGHNT and CDR2 YENEEA. Between the trimmed V and J ends, which lost 2 bases and 5 bases, there was a span of 9 bases. The CDR3 DNA follows: TGTGCCAGCAGCTTAAGACAGCTTTATGGCTACACCTTC. Translation gives CASSLRQLYGYTF.

The chain employs TRBV19 and TRBJ2-7, with 10 bases identical to TRBD2. The CDR3 has 14 residues. The junction had 7 bases not matched to a gene; V was cut back by 7 bases and J by 4 bases. Germline loops: CDR1 LNHDA, CDR2 SQIVND (reference sequence). The CDR3 bases are TGTGCCAGTAAACCTAGCGGGAGAACGTACGAGCAGTACTTC. The encoded protein is CASKPSGRTYEQYF.

The chain uses TRBV5-6 and TRBJ2-1; 14 bases are a match to TRBD2. CDR1 SGHDT and CDR2 YYEEEE come from the germline V gene. V trimming: 4 bases; J trimming: 7 bases; junction bases outside the gene matches: 4. The CDR3 totals 15 residues. The CDR3 here is CASSTGTSGSNEQFF. The CDR3 bases are TGTGCCAGCAGCACCGGGACTAGCGGGAGTAATGAGCAGTTCTTC. The variable domain in full, with the rest retrieved from reference TRBV5-6 and TRBJ2-1, is DAGVTQSPTHLIKTRGQQVTLRCSPKSGHDTVSWYQQALGQGPQFIFQYYEEEERQRGNFPDRFSGHQFPNYSSELNVNALLLGDSALYLCASSTGTSGSNEQFFGPGTRLTVL.

The chain is built from TRBV9 and TRBJ2-3, with TRBD2 matching 8 bases. Germline trimming cut 4 bases from V and 0 bases from J; bases unmatched to any gene: 7. CDR3 size: 16 residues. Germline CDR1 reads SGDLS; CDR2 reads YYNGEE. The CDR3 loop is CASSSEAGASTDTQYF. In nucleotides, the CDR3 is TGTGCCAGCAGCTCAGAAGCGGGAGCGAGCACAGATACGCAGTATTTT.

The chain uses TRBV5-4 and TRBJ2-3; TRBD1 matches 9 bases. Germline CDR1 and CDR2: SGHNT and YYREEE (reference sequence). V trimming: 3 bases; J trimming: 0 bases; junction bases outside the gene matches: 2. The CDR3 has 15 residues. DNA for the CDR3: TGTGCCAGCAGCTGGGGACAGGGTAGCACAGATACGCAGTATTTT. Its protein product is CASSWGQGSTDTQYF.

V usage is TRBV5-1 and J usage is TRBJ2-7; the match to TRBD1 covers 11 bases. The CDR3 covers 15 residues. With 2 bases clipped from V and 5 bases from J, the junction kept 6 bases outside the gene matches. The V gene's germline CDR1 is SGHRS and CDR2 YFSETQ. CDR3 sequence (DNA): TGCGCCAGCAGCTTACCCGGGACAGGGGGAGACGAGCAGTACTTC. Protein: CASSLPGTGGDEQYF.

In its sample, this clone was seen once. The rearrangement uses TRBV28 and TRBJ2-5; D is possibly TRBD1 (6 bases). This CDR3 spans 14 amino acids. V shed 3 bases and J shed 5 bases, with 13 bases lying between them. CDR1 MDHEN and CDR2 SYDVKM come from the germline V gene. The chain's CDR3 is CASSLLAGVETQYF. CDR3 nucleotide sequence: TGTGCCAGCAGTTTGCTGGCAGGGGTGGAGACCCAGTACTTC. The whole variable domain, filled in from reference TRBV28 and TRBJ2-5, reads DVKVTQSSRYLVKRTGEKVFLECVQDMDHENMFWYRQDPGLGLRLIYFSYDVKMKEKGDIPEGYSVSREKKERFSLILESASTNQTSMYLCASSLLAGVETQYFGPGTRLLVL.

The chain couples TRBV29-1 to TRBJ2-7; TRBD1 aligns across 9 bases. V shed 4 bases and J 2 bases; nucleotides not matched to a gene: 12. This CDR3 comprises 16 residues. The germline CDR1 and CDR2 sequences are SQVTM and ANQGSEA. The CDR3 nucleotides are TGCAGCGTTGCGGAAGGCCGGGACAGGGATCCCTACGAGCAGTACTTC. Translation: CSVAEGRDRDPYEQYF.

Remarks on this clone: No conserved phenylalanine or tryptophan ends this CDR3, so it is likely a read error. This rearrangement joins TRBV10-3 to TRBJ1-5; D is undetermined. Germline CDR1 and CDR2: ENHRY and SYGVKD. This CDR3 contains 14 residues. The V end was cut by 4 bases, the J end by 0 bases, with 7 bases between. CDR3 bases: TGTGCCATCAGTGGGGAACCTAGCAATCAGCCCCAGCATGTT. It codes for CAISGEPSNQPQHV.

The chain combines TRBV2 with TRBJ1-5; 7 positions agree with TRBD1. V shed 6 bases and J 11 bases; nucleotides not matched to a gene: 13. Germline V gene data show CDR1 as SNHLY and CDR2 as FYNNEI. The CDR3 totals 14 residues. In DNA form, the CDR3 reads TGTGCCAGCAGCCCCGGGACAGCGGAGATGGCCCAGCATTTT. It codes for CASSPGTAEMAQHF.

In its sample, this clone was seen once. The V and J genes are TRBV29-1 and TRBJ2-4; TRBD1 aligns across 8 bases. The CDR3 is made up of 18 amino acids. The germline V gene encodes CDR1 SQVTM and CDR2 ANQGSEA. The ends lost 1 base at V and 5 bases at J; junction bases unmatched: 16. The chain's CDR3 is CSVEGGQGASGHENIQYF. CDR3 nucleotides: TGCAGCGTTGAAGGGGGTCAGGGGGCCAGCGGCCACGAAAACATTCAGTACTTC.

This clone was observed a few times. The gene calls are TRBV5-6 and TRBJ1-1, with D perhaps TRBD1 (6 bases). CDR1 and CDR2 from the germline V gene are SGHDT and YYEEEE. V was shortened by 4 bases and J by 6 bases, with 16 bases between the two germline ends. This CDR3 is built from 14 residues. The CDR3 DNA follows: TGTGCCAGCAGCCCCGGCACAGGGATCCCTGAAGCTTTCTTT. It encodes CASSPGTGIPEAFF. Supplemented by reference TRBV5-6 and TRBJ1-1, the full variable domain reads DAGVTQSPTHLIKTRGQQVTLRCSPKSGHDTVSWYQQALGQGPQFIFQYYEEEERQRGNFPDRFSGHQFPNYSSELNVNALLLGDSALYLCASSPGTGIPEAFFGQGTRLTVV.

This chain joins TRBV6-5 and TRBJ2-6; D remains unclear. V lost 0 bases and J lost 5, with 8 bases in between. The CDR3 covers 15 residues. The V gene's germline CDR1 is MNHEY and CDR2 SVGAGI. CDR3 amino acids: CASSYSSGRANVLTF. The CDR3 DNA is TGTGCCAGCAGTTACTCCTCCGGTAGGGCCAACGTCCTGACTTTC.

This chain links TRBV30 with TRBJ2-2; no clear D. CDR1 is GTSNPN and CDR2 is SVGIG in the germline V gene (reference sequence). The CDR3 contains 13 residues. V was shortened by 1 base and J by 3 bases, with 6 bases between the two germline ends. Written as DNA, the CDR3 is TGTGCCTGGAGTGCCCCCGACACCGGGGAGCTGTTTTTT. It codes for CAWSAPDTGELFF.

The chain is built from TRBV5-1 and TRBJ1-1, with 8 bases identical to TRBD1. The germline V gene encodes CDR1 SGHRS and CDR2 YFSETQ. The CDR3 spans 14 residues. The V segment lost 6 bases and the J segment 4 bases; nucleotides outside the gene matches: 8. The CDR3 reads CASKLETGGTEAFF. The DNA for the CDR3 is TGCGCCAGCAAATTAGAAACAGGGGGCACTGAAGCTTTCTTT.

The genes are TRBV7-3 and TRBJ2-7; weak D call: TRBD1 (5 bases). The CDR3 contains 13 residues. V was pared by 5 bases and J by 2 bases, with 10 bases between. Germline values: CDR1 SGHTA, CDR2 FQGTGA. The CDR3 reads CASSPDNPYEQYF. Written as DNA, the CDR3 is TGTGCCAGCAGCCCGGACAATCCCTACGAGCAGTACTTC.

A single count supports this clone. The chain has TRBV9 and TRBJ2-3; TRBD2 aligns across 9 bases. The CDR3 loop spans 16 amino acids. The V gene end was trimmed by 0 bases and the J gene end by 0 bases; junction bases not matched to a gene: 2. CDR1 SGDLS and CDR2 YYNGEE come from the germline V gene. CDR3 sequence reads: CASSVGLAVSTDTQYF. The CDR3 DNA sequence: TGTGCCAGCAGCGTAGGACTAGCGGTTAGCACAGATACGCAGTATTTT.

This clone was counted once. The chain links TRBV5-4 to TRBJ2-7; no reliable D call. V was trimmed by 0 bases and J by 5 bases, leaving 9 bases between them. Germline CDR1 and CDR2: SGHNT and YYREEE (reference sequence). This CDR3 is built from 13 residues. The CDR3 is CASSLALRDEQYF. The DNA for the CDR3 is TGTGCCAGCAGCTTGGCACTCCGGGACGAGCAGTACTTC. Full variable domain (remainder filled in from reference TRBV5-4 and TRBJ2-7): ETGVTQSPTHLIKTRGQQVTLRCSSQSGHNTVSWYQQALGQGPQFIFQYYREEENGRGNFPPRFSGLQFPNYSSELNVNALELDDSALYLCASSLALRDEQYFGPGTRLTVT.

This rearrangement joins TRBV9 to TRBJ1-2; TRBD1 is a possible D gene (6 bases). This CDR3 has 15 amino acids. Between the trimmed V and J ends, which lost 1 base and 4 bases, there was a span of 14 bases. Germline V gene lookup returns CDR1 SGDLS and CDR2 YYNGEE. In DNA, the CDR3 is TGTGCCAGCAGCGTAAGGAGGGGGGGTTTCTATGGCTACACCTTC. Protein sequence: CASSVRRGGFYGYTF.

This chain links TRBV28 with TRBJ2-7; 8 bases are shared with TRBD1. V was pared by 1 base and J by 2 bases, with 10 bases of the junction left unmatched. This CDR3 comprises 17 residues. Germline-derived CDR1 and CDR2 are MDHEN and SYDVKM. CDR3 coding DNA: TGTGCCAGCAGTTTATTACCAACTTTGACAGGGGCCTACGAGCAGTACTTC. Protein product: CASSLLPTLTGAYEQYF.

This clone was seen only once. The V call is TRBV5-1, the J call TRBJ2-2, with D hard to call. The length of the CDR3 is 14 residues. Germline V gene lookup returns CDR1 SGHRS and CDR2 YFSETQ. V gave up 2 bases and J gave up 4 bases, with 9 bases separating them. In DNA, the CDR3 is TGCGCCAGCAGCTTCTACTACGGCACCGGGGAGCTGTTTTTT. The encoded protein is CASSFYYGTGELFF.

This clone is a singleton in its sample. The chain has TRBV7-9 and TRBJ2-1; D perhaps matches TRBD2 (5 bases). The CDR3 length is 13 residues. V dropped 6 bases and J dropped 8 bases, with 14 bases sitting between them. Germline CDR1 reads SEHNR; CDR2 reads FQNEAQ (reference sequence). CDR3 nucleotides: TGTGCCAGCAGTCTTCTCGTTAGCGATGAGCAGTTCTTC. Translated: CASSLLVSDEQFF. The full variable domain, its missing parts supplied by reference TRBV7-9 and TRBJ2-1, is DTGVSQNPRHKITKRGQNVTFRCDPISEHNRLYWYRQTLGQGPEFLTYFQNEAQLEKSRLLSDRFSAERPKGSFSTLEIQRTEQGDSAMYLCASSLLVSDEQFFGPGTRLTVL.